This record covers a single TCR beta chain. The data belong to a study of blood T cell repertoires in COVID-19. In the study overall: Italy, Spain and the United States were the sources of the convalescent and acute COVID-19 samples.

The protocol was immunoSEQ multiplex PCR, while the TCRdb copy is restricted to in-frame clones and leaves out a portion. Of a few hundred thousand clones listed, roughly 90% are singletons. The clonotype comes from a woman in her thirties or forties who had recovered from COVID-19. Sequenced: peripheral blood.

The CDR3 sequence: CASSLAGSVNTEAFF. CDR3 bases: TGTGCCAGCAGTTTGGCCGGGTCGGTGAACACTGAAGCTTTCTTT. V gene TRBV28 combines with J gene TRBJ1-1; D remains ambiguous. Germline V lookup: CDR1 MDHEN, CDR2 SYDVKM. This CDR3 contains 15 residues. V was shortened by 3 bases and J by 0 bases, with 11 bases between the two germline ends.